This T cell receptor (beta chain) emerged from a study of T-cell memory formation after mild COVID-19. For the study at large: Largely, the TCR clusters proved donor specific.

In regard to this clonotype: Its antigen remains unidentified.

The V end was cut by 3 bases, the J end by 5 bases, with 19 bases between. This CDR3 is built from 15 residues. Germline assignment: CDR1 DFQATT and CDR2 SNEGSKA (reference sequence). TCRalpha and TCRbeta libraries used 5'RACE with constant-segment primers and UMIs. TCRdb processed the 5' RACE reads anew with MiXCR; each CDR3 protein has one entry. This sample has about 360,000 distinct CDR3 sequences, with around an eighth found just once. Findings of the study overall: Shrinking CD4+ clones resided mostly in CM and EM, and CD8+ ones in EMRA.

The TCR originated in a man aged 18 to 29 who had mild COVID-19 (a few samples of this study predate the infection). Cell type and time point are not known. Sample: PBMCs or a T cell subset sorted from them (not recorded which). The chain joins TRBV20-1 to TRBJ2-5; weak D call: TRBD1 (5 bases). CDR3 sequence: CSASGAQWGSETQYF. The CDR3 nucleotides are TGCAGTGCTAGTGGGGCACAGTGGGGATCGGAGACCCAGTACTTC.